These 32 T cell receptor beta chains were sequenced from one sample in a study of T cells in Graves' hyperthyroidism and ophthalmopathy. RNA transcripts yielded amplified TCR beta CDR3 regions. When the TCR CDR3 underwent first-round RT-PCR, the HTBI primer set was used. TCRdb re-called the multiplex PCR reads through MiXCR, storing one row per CDR3 protein. The sample carries 500,000 to 700,000 distinct CDR3 sequences, about a sixth recorded once. The sample taken for sequencing was blood. These receptor sequences come from a woman between 18 and 29 years old with Graves' hyperthyroidism.

This chain links TRBV2 with TRBJ2-5; D possibly matches TRBD1 or TRBD2 (5 bases each). Trimming removed 10 bases at V and 13 bases at J, with 13 bases between. Germline CDR1 reads SNHLY; CDR2 reads FYNNEI. The CDR3 has 9 residues. This CDR3 is CATGPSLYF. DNA of the CDR3: TGTGCCACGGGACCCTCCCTGTACTTC.

This clonotype was observed many times. The V call is TRBV20-1, the J call TRBJ1-5; 9 nucleotides line up with TRBD1. This CDR3 contains 14 residues. V lost 5 bases, J lost 5 bases, and 7 bases stayed unmatched. From germline, CDR1 is DFQATT and CDR2 SNEGSKA (reference sequence). CDR3 DNA: TGCAGTGCTGCGGCGGGACAGGGCTATCAGCCCCAGCATTTT. It specifies CSAAAGQGYQPQHF.

This clonotype was detected many times. The rearrangement uses TRBV2 and TRBJ1-2, with 10 nucleotides matching TRBD1. Germline loops: CDR1 SNHLY, CDR2 FYNNEI. This CDR3 region has 14 residues. Trimming at V came to 6 bases and at J to 8 bases, leaving 9 bases not matched to a gene. The CDR3 sequence is CASRAGQGPRGYTF. Here the CDR3 DNA reads TGTGCCAGCAGGGCGGGACAGGGGCCGAGAGGCTACACCTTC.

The chain links TRBV9 to TRBJ1-4, with TRBD1 as a possible D gene (6 bases). Germline-derived CDR1 and CDR2 are SGDLS and YYNGEE. Trimming removed 4 bases at V and 0 bases at J, with 13 bases between. The CDR3 consists of 16 residues. As DNA, the CDR3 is TGTGCCAGCAGCCCCGCGGGGGCCGCAACTAATGAAAAACTGTTTTTT. Protein sequence: CASSPAGAATNEKLFF.

The J gene is TRBJ2-1, the V gene TRBV2; the D gene is possibly TRBD1 (6 bases). CDR1 and CDR2 from the germline V gene are SNHLY and FYNNEI. V lost 2 bases and J lost 5, with 19 bases in between. The CDR3 length is 17 residues. The CDR3 DNA reads TGTGCCAGCAGTGAAAGCCTTATAAGACAGGAAGACAATGAGCAGTTCTTC. It translates to CASSESLIRQEDNEQFF. Full variable domain (missing parts from reference TRBV2 and TRBJ2-1): EPEVTQTPSHQVTQMGQEVILRCVPISNHLYFYWYRQILGQKVEFLVSFYNNEISEKSEIFDDQFSVERPDGSNFTLKIRSTKLEDSAMYFCASSESLIRQEDNEQFFGPGTRLTVL.

There are many counts of this clonotype. The rearrangement uses TRBV2 and TRBJ2-1; 14 bases agree with TRBD2. Trimming took 6 bases from V and 0 from J; bases not matched to a gene: 10. CDR3 size: 19 residues. Germline assignment: CDR1 SNHLY and CDR2 FYNNEI. Written as DNA, the CDR3 is TGTGCCAGCAGCGGGGGACTAGCGGGAGCAAGGACCTCCTACAATGAGCAGTTCTTC. Protein: CASSGGLAGARTSYNEQFF.

This clonotype showed up just a few times. The chain joins TRBV5-1 to TRBJ2-3; 10 nucleotides match TRBD2. Trimming removed 4 bases from V and 5 bases from J; junction bases left unmatched: 10. The CDR3 sequence is 16 residues long. Germline assignment: CDR1 SGHRS and CDR2 YFSETQ. CDR3 sequence reads: CASSPGLAGVGDTQYF. DNA of the CDR3: TGCGCCAGCAGCCCGGGCCTAGCGGGAGTAGGAGATACGCAGTATTTT.

The chain employs TRBV7-6 and TRBJ1-4; D call uncertain. The CDR3 runs 13 residues. Germline CDR1 and CDR2: SGHVS and FNYEAQ. V lost 5 bases and J 5 bases, leaving 9 bases between the germline ends. The CDR3 reads CASSPYKNEKLFF. CDR3 nucleotides: TGTGCCAGCAGCCCCTACAAGAATGAAAAACTGTTTTTT.

In this sample, this clonotype turned up many times. This chain connects TRBV28 to TRBJ2-7; 10 bases line up with TRBD2. Germline V gene lookup returns CDR1 MDHEN and CDR2 SYDVKM. Trimming cost V 6 bases and J 4 bases; bases outside gene matches: 9. The CDR3 runs 15 residues. CDR3 in amino acids: CASSGAGGPIYEQYF. The CDR3 nucleotides read TGTGCCAGCAGCGGAGCGGGAGGGCCTATATACGAGCAGTACTTC.

This clonotype was detected once. The chain uses TRBV5-5 and TRBJ2-5; D gene ambiguous. CDR1 is SGHKS and CDR2 is YYEKEE in the germline V gene (reference sequence). This CDR3 contains 16 residues. V was clipped by 0 bases and J by 2 bases, with 14 bases between them. The CDR3 coding sequence is TGTGCCAGCAGCTTGGTTGCACACCTAACTCAAGAGACCCAGTACTTC. This translates into CASSLVAHLTQETQYF.

The chain couples TRBV4-1 to TRBJ1-2; TRBD1 aligns across 7 bases. The V and J ends lost 3 bases and 4 bases, in that order; junction bases with no gene match: 5. The CDR3 extends over 14 amino acids. Per the germline V gene, CDR1 is MGHRA and CDR2 is YSYEKL. CDR3 nucleotide sequence: TGCGCCAGCAGCCATACCTCAGGGGGCTATGGCTACACCTTC. This encodes CASSHTSGGYGYTF.

J is TRBJ2-5 and V is TRBV18; possible D gene TRBD1, 5 bases. This CDR3 is built from 15 residues. Trimming shortened V by 0 bases and J by 4 bases, and 12 bases separated the two germline ends. From germline, CDR1 is KGHSH and CDR2 LQKENI. This CDR3 is CASSPPGPYGETQYF. Here the CDR3 DNA reads TGTGCCAGCTCACCACCGGGGCCGTATGGAGAGACCCAGTACTTC.

The chain is built from TRBV11-3 and TRBJ2-5, with 9 positions matching TRBD2. The germline V gene has CDR1 SGHNT and CDR2 YENEEA. The CDR3 contains 15 residues. V shed 1 base, J shed 4 bases, and the junction held 4 bases outside the gene matches. CDR3 residues: CASSLASGGPETQYF. CDR3 sequence (DNA): TGTGCCAGCAGCTTAGCCAGCGGGGGGCCAGAGACCCAGTACTTC.

V and J are TRBV16 and TRBJ2-1; D unclear. The CDR3 totals 12 residues. V dropped 1 base and J dropped 5 bases, with 3 bases sitting between them. Germline values: CDR1 KGHSY, CDR2 FQNENV. As DNA, the CDR3 is TGTGCCAGCAGCCAATTAGACAATGAGCAGTTCTTC. Its translation is CASSQLDNEQFF. Drawing the rest from reference TRBV16 and TRBJ2-1, the complete variable domain is GEEVAQTPKHLVRGEGQKAKLYCAPIKGHSYVFWYQQVLKNEFKFLISFQNENVFDETGMPKERFSAKCLPNSPCSLEIQATKLEDSAVYFCASSQLDNEQFFGPGTRLTVL.

The chain is built from TRBV7-9 and TRBJ1-2; D is unclear. CDR3 length: 13 residues. Per the germline V gene, CDR1 is SEHNR and CDR2 is FQNEAQ (reference sequence). V was clipped by 5 bases and J by 4 bases, with 11 bases between them. CDR3 nucleotides: TGTGCCAGCAGCGCCTCGGGGATCTATGGCTACACCTTC. Amino acids: CASSASGIYGYTF.

This clonotype was observed once. This chain links TRBV19 with TRBJ2-7, with 9 nucleotides matching TRBD1. Looked up from germline, CDR1 is LNHDA and CDR2 is SQIVND (reference sequence). Trimming took 1 base from V and 3 from J; bases not matched to a gene: 7. The CDR3 spans 16 residues. The CDR3 region is CASSIVGDRVLYEQYF. In DNA, the CDR3 is TGTGCCAGTAGTATAGTAGGGGACAGGGTCCTCTACGAGCAGTACTTC.

This clonotype has only a few counts. The V and J genes are TRBV7-9 and TRBJ2-7; D is unclear. Trimming took off 1 base at V and 0 bases at J, with 16 bases between the two ends. Germline V CDR1 and CDR2: SEHNR, FQNEAQ (reference sequence). CDR3 length: 17 amino acids. The CDR3 DNA reads TGTGCCAGCAGCTTAGTGTCGGGTACGGTTCCCTCCTACGAGCAGTACTTC. Residues: CASSLVSGTVPSYEQYF. Using reference TRBV7-9 and TRBJ2-7 for the parts outside the CDR3, the full variable domain is DTGVSQNPRHKITKRGQNVTFRCDPISEHNRLYWYRQTLGQGPEFLTYFQNEAQLEKSRLLSDRFSAERPKGSFSTLEIQRTEQGDSAMYLCASSLVSGTVPSYEQYFGPGTRLTVT.

The V and J genes are TRBV29-1 and TRBJ1-2; maybe TRBD1 (5 bases). V dropped 3 bases and J dropped 4 bases, with 15 bases sitting between them. CDR1 and CDR2 (germline): SQVTM, ANQGSEA. This CDR3 region has 14 residues. The CDR3 sequence: CSVDGQGRGYGYTF. The DNA of the CDR3 is TGCAGCGTTGATGGTCAGGGTAGGGGCTATGGCTACACCTTC.

The count of this clonotype is one. The genes are TRBV5-1 and TRBJ2-6; D possibly corresponds to TRBD1 (6 bases). The CDR3 has 16 residues. V dropped 5 bases and J dropped 9 bases, with 21 bases sitting between them. CDR1 and CDR2 (germline): SGHRS, YFSETQ. The CDR3 protein is CASSFTQGYRGNVLTF. As DNA, the CDR3 is TGCGCCAGCAGTTTTACACAGGGCTACCGGGGCAACGTCCTGACTTTC.

J is TRBJ1-6 and V is TRBV10-3; D possibly corresponds to TRBD1 (6 bases). CDR3 length: 14 amino acids. V shed 6 bases and J shed 10 bases, with 16 bases lying between them. Germline assignment: CDR1 ENHRY and CDR2 SYGVKD. The CDR3 DNA sequence: TGTGCCATCAGCCCATCGGGGGGCGCATCACCCCTCCACTTT. Its translation is CAISPSGGASPLHF.

A remark on this clonotype: Sequence at one end of the junction differs from germline and may be a read error. The chain carries TRBV15 and TRBJ2-3, with D possibly TRBD1 on 6 matching bases. Germline V gene lookup returns CDR1 LNHNV and CDR2 YYDKDF (reference sequence). The CDR3 sequence is 14 residues long. This CDR3 is CASRGSRGGDTQYF. CDR3 coding DNA: TGTGCCTCCAGGGGTTCCCGTGGTGGAGATACGCAGTATTTT.

Details on this clonotype: A junction end diverges from the germline sequence, so it may reflect a read error. The chain employs TRBV5-4 and TRBJ1-2; D is undetermined. The length of the CDR3 is 14 residues. Germline V gene data show CDR1 as SGHNT and CDR2 as YYREEE (reference sequence). CDR3 protein: CANSLVGSNYGYTF. As DNA, the CDR3 is TGTGCCAACAGCTTGGTCGGGTCTAACTATGGCTACACCTTC.

This clonotype was counted at least ten times. This chain links TRBV11-3 with TRBJ2-7, with D possibly matching TRBD1 (6 bases). This CDR3 is built from 12 residues. V lost 6 bases to trimming and J lost 7 bases, with 13 bases between them. Germline V lookup: CDR1 SGHNT, CDR2 YENEEA. The CDR3 region has the DNA TGTGCCAGCAGACAGGGTCTTCGAGAGCAGTACTTC. It codes for CASRQGLREQYF.

The CDR3 region is CASSEGTGSNTQYF. DNA of the CDR3: TGTGCCAGCAGTGAAGGGACAGGGTCGAATACGCAGTATTTT. This chain links TRBV6-4 with TRBJ2-3; 9 bases are a match to TRBD1. This CDR3 is 14 amino acids long. The junction had 5 bases not matched to a gene; V was cut back by 3 bases and J by 7 bases. In germline, CDR1 is MRHNA, CDR2 SNTAGT.

This chain joins TRBV5-1 and TRBJ2-7; no firm D call. CDR1 is SGHRS, CDR2 YFSETQ, per germline. V lost 3 bases to trimming and J lost 0 bases, with 10 bases between them. This CDR3 has 14 amino acids. The CDR3 protein is CASSSGFNSYEQYF. The DNA for the CDR3 is TGCGCCAGCAGCTCCGGCTTTAACTCCTACGAGCAGTACTTC. Combining the CDR3 with reference TRBV5-1 and TRBJ2-7 gives the whole variable domain KAGVTQTPRYLIKTRGQQVTLSCSPISGHRSVSWYQQTPGQGLQFLFEYFSETQRNKGNFPGRFSGRQFSNSRSEMNVSTLELGDSALYLCASSSGFNSYEQYFGPGTRLTVT.

This sequence joins TRBV13 and TRBJ1-4, with TRBD1 matching 8 bases. The J segment lost 6 bases and the V segment lost 1 base, leaving 4 bases of the junction unmatched. The CDR3 runs 15 residues. Germline V gene sequence: CDR1 PRHDT, CDR2 FYEKMQ (reference sequence). CDR3: CASSLDKQGDEKLFF. CDR3 coding DNA: TGTGCCAGCAGCTTAGATAAACAGGGGGATGAAAAACTGTTTTTT.

Many counts were recorded for this clonotype. The CDR3 region has the DNA TGTGCCAGCAGTCACACACAGGGGGCGGAAGGGGCCAACGTCCTGACTTTC. Translating it yields CASSHTQGAEGANVLTF. The chain recombines TRBV28 with TRBJ2-6; 9 positions match TRBD1. This CDR3 comprises 17 residues. The germline V gene encodes CDR1 MDHEN and CDR2 SYDVKM. Trimming took 5 bases from V and 4 from J; bases not matched to a gene: 9.

This clonotype was seen only a few times. The V and J genes are TRBV9 and TRBJ1-6; no firm D call. The CDR3 is made up of 16 amino acids. CDR1 is SGDLS and CDR2 is YYNGEE in the germline V gene. V was shortened by 0 bases and J by 11 bases, with 18 bases between the two germline ends. The CDR3: CASSVESAPPGAPLHF. The CDR3 DNA sequence: TGTGCCAGCAGCGTAGAATCCGCTCCACCCGGGGCACCCCTCCACTTT.

The table lists this clonotype with a few counts. The rearrangement links TRBV20-1 to TRBJ2-7; 16 nucleotides agree with TRBD2. The CDR3 runs 16 residues. V lost 4 bases and J lost 2; bases outside the gene matches: 5. Germline V gene lookup returns CDR1 DFQATT and CDR2 SNEGSKA (reference sequence). The CDR3 sequence is CSATGLAGGEAYEQYF. Here the CDR3 DNA reads TGCAGTGCTACGGGACTAGCGGGAGGGGAAGCCTACGAGCAGTACTTC.

In the case of this clonotype: One base away lies a much larger clone, so this may be a sequencing read error. This sequence joins TRBV6-5 and TRBJ2-7, with 8 bases lining up with TRBD1. Germline V gene lookup returns CDR1 MNHEY and CDR2 SVGAGI. This CDR3 has 14 amino acids. V gave up 0 bases and J gave up 2 bases; unmatched junction bases: 0. CDR3 amino acids: CASSYSTGAYEQYF. DNA for the CDR3: TGTGCCAGCAGTTACTCGACAGGGGCCTACGAGCAGTACTTC.

This clonotype appeared many times. CDR3 bases: TGCGCCAGCAGCTTAAGACAGCGTTACAATGAGCAGTTCTTC. Translated, it gives CASSLRQRYNEQFF. The chain joins TRBV5-1 to TRBJ2-1; tentatively, D is TRBD1 (5 bases). The germline V gene encodes CDR1 SGHRS and CDR2 YFSETQ. The CDR3 is 14 residues long. The V end was cut by 2 bases, the J end by 4 bases, with 10 bases between.

This chain uses TRBV7-9 with TRBJ2-7; 10 nucleotides align to TRBD1. The germline V gene encodes CDR1 SEHNR and CDR2 FQNEAQ (reference sequence). The CDR3 length is 15 residues. V shed 1 base, J shed 3 bases, and the junction held 3 bases outside the gene matches. CDR3 protein: CASSLGGQGYYEQYF. For the CDR3, the DNA is TGTGCCAGCAGCTTAGGGGGACAGGGGTACTACGAGCAGTACTTC.